This T cell receptor beta chain was identified during a study of blood T cell repertoires in COVID-19. The data were produced by immunoSEQ multiplex PCR, yet TCRdb's version contains in-frame clones alone and is incomplete. Of about 200,000 clones detected, about 85% appear once; the ten largest clones hold around a sixth. The CDR3 totals 13 residues. CDR1 and CDR2 from the germline V gene are SQVTM and ANQGSEA. The chain is built from TRBV29-1 and TRBJ2-3; 7 bases align to TRBD2. The sequence was obtained from a person aged 65-85 years with COVID-19, enrolled during active disease. Sequencing used peripheral blood. As DNA, the CDR3 is TGCCTCACTAGCGAAAGAAGCACAGATACGCAGTATTTT. Translation gives CLTSERSTDTQYF.